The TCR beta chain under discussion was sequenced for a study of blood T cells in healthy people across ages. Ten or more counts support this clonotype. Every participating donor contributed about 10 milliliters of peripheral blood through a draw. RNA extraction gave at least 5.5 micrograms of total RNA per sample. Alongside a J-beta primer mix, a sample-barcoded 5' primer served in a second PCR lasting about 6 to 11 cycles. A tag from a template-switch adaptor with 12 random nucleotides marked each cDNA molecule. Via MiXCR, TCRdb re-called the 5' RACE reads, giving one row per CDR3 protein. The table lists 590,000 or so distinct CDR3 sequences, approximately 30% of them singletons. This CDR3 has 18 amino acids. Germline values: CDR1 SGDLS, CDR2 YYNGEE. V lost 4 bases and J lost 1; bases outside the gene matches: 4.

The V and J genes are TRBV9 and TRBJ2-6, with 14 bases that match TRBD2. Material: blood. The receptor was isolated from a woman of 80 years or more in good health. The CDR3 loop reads CASSPGLAGESGANVLTF. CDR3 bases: TGTGCCAGCAGCCCGGGACTAGCGGGGGAGTCTGGGGCCAACGTCCTGACTTTC.